This TCR beta chain was identified during a study of long-term antiretroviral therapy in people with HIV. Study findings and constraints: Clones that expanded before ART (that is, prior to treatment) dominated the repertoire at all time points. Blood in the study was drawn between about 2003 and 2018, possibly under older ART regimens, which may be less effective than current ones.

Concerning this clone: The antigen is undetermined.

An immunoSEQ assay, version v3.0, was performed at survey level. Measured with immunoSEQ multiplex PCR; TCRdb has only the in-frame clones, and not every one. The sample lists some 33,000 clones; almost 85% were seen once. Every participant gave one or more pre-ART and two or more post-ART PBMC samples. The source is a man younger than 35 with HIV. This specimen was unsorted PBMCs, taken 0.6 years after starting antiretroviral therapy.

This chain's CDR3 is CASSLQGQIYGYTF. In DNA, the CDR3 is TGTGCCAGCAGCCTTCAGGGACAGATCTATGGCTACACCTTC. J is TRBJ1-2 and V is TRBV9, with 7 bases lining up with TRBD1. V was clipped by 4 bases and J by 4 bases; unmatched bases: 7. The CDR3 extends over 14 amino acids. Per germline, CDR1 SGDLS and CDR2 YYNGEE.